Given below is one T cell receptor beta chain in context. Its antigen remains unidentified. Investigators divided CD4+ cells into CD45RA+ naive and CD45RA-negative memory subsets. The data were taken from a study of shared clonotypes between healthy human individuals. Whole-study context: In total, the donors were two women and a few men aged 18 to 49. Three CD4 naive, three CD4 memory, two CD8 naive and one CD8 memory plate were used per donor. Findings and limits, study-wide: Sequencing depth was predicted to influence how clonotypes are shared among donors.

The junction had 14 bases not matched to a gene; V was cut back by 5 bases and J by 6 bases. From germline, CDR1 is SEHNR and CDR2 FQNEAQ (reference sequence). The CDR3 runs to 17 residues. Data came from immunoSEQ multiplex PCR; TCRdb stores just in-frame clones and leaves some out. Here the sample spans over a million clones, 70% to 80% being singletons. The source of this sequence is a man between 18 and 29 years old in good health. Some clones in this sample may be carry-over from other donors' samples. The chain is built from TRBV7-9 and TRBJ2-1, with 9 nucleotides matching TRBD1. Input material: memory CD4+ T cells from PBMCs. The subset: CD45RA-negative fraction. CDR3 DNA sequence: TGTGCCAGCAGCCCGAGACCCGGGACAGGGAAGGCCAATGAGCAGTTCTTC. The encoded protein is CASSPRPGTGKANEQFF.